This T cell receptor beta chain was identified in a study of T cells in Graves' hyperthyroidism and ophthalmopathy. RNA transcripts gave rise to amplified TCR beta CDR3 regions. The TCR CDR3 was amplified in a first-round RT-PCR using the HTBI primer set. TCRdb analysed the multiplex PCR reads with MiXCR anew, one entry per CDR3 protein. Of 450,000 to 600,000 distinct CDR3 sequences in the sample, 15% to 20% were seen once. V lost 5 bases, J lost 2 bases, and 16 bases lay in between. Germline CDR1 and CDR2: SEHNR and FQNEAQ (reference sequence). The CDR3 contains 15 residues. Cells are PBMCs isolated from roughly 9.3 ml of fresh blood.

The origin of this receptor is a man aged 40-50 years with Graves' ophthalmopathy. The genes are TRBV7-9 and TRBJ2-7; D could derive from TRBD1 or TRBD2 (5 bases each). The source material was blood. CDR3 sequence (DNA): TGTGCCAGCAGCCAACCGGGACGTCCAACCTACGAGCAGTACTTC. Translation: CASSQPGRPTYEQYF.